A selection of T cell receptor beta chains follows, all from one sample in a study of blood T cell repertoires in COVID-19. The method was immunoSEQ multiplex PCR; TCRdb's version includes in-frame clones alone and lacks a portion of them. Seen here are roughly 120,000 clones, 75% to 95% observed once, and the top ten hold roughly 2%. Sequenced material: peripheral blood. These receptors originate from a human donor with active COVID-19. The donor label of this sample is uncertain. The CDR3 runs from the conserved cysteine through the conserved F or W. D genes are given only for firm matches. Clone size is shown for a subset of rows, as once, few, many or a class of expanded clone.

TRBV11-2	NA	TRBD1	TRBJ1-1	CASSPFRDRAMNTEAFF	TGTGCCAGCAGCCCTTTCAGGGACAGGGCTATGAACACTGAAGCTTTCTTT
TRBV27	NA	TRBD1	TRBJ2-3	CASSWTGYTDTQYF	TGTGCCAGCTCTTGGACAGGGTACACAGATACGCAGTATTTT
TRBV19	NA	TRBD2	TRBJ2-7	CASAASGGDYEQYF	TGTGCCAGTGCCGCTAGCGGGGGGGATTACGAGCAGTACTTC
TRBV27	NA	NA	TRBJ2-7	CASLPRGDEQYF	TGTGCCAGCCTTCCCAGGGGCGACGAGCAGTACTTC
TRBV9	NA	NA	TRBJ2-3	CASSVAGSSSTQYF	TGTGCCAGCAGCGTAGCAGGTAGTTCAAGTACGCAGTATTTT
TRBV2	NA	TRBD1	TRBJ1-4	CASSGQGSGEKLFF	TGTGCCAGCAGCGGACAGGGGTCGGGTGAAAAACTGTTTTTT
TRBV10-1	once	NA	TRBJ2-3	CASSSTTPDTQYF	TGCGCCAGCAGCTCGACGACTCCAGATACGCAGTATTTT
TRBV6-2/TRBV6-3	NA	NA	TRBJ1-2	CASSYPPDRMAGYTF	TGTGCCAGCAGTTACCCCCCGGACAGAATGGCCGGCTACACCTTC
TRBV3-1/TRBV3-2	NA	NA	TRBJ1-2	CASSQMRSGGYTF	TGTGCCAGCAGCCAGATGAGAAGTGGTGGCTACACCTTC
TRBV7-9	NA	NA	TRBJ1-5	CASSYSNQPQHF	TGTGCCAGCAGTTATAGCAATCAGCCCCAGCATTTT
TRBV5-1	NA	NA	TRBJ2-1	CASSRRDPSYNEQFF	TGCGCCAGCAGCCGGCGGGACCCCTCCTACAATGAGCAGTTCTTC
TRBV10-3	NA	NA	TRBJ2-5	CAISRAQETQYF	TGTGCCATCAGCAGGGCCCAAGAGACCCAGTACTTC
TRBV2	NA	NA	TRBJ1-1	CASRTQGTEAFF	TGTGCCAGCAGGACACAGGGCACTGAAGCTTTCTTT
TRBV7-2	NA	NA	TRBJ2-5	CASSLRQNAEETQYF	TGTGCCAGCAGCCTGAGACAGAATGCCGAAGAGACCCAGTACTTC
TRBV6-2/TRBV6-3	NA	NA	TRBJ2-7	CASSLLYEQYF	TGTGCCAGCAGCCTCTTGTACGAGCAGTACTTC
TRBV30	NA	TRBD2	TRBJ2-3	CAWSDSGFGDTQYF	TGTGCCTGGAGTGATAGCGGGTTCGGAGATACGCAGTATTTT
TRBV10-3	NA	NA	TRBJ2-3	CAIRKTPAGWGNTDTQYF	TGTGCCATCAGAAAAACCCCGGCAGGGTGGGGTAACACAGATACGCAGTATTTT
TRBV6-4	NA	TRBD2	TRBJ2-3	CASSYAGGTTDTQYF	TGTGCCAGCAGCTATGCGGGGGGGACCACAGATACGCAGTATTTT